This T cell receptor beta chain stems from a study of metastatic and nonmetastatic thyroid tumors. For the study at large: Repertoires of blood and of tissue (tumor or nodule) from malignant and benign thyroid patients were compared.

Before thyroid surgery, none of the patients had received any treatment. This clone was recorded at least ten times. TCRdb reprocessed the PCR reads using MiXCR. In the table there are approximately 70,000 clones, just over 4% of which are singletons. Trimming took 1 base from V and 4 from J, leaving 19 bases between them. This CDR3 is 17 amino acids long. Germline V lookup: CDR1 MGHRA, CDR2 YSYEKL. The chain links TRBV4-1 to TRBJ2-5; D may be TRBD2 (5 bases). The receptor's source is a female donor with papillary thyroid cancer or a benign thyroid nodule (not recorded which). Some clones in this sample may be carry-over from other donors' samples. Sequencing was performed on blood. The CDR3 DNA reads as TGCGCCAGCAGCCAAGTTCCGGGATCCTTAAACCCAGAGACCCAGTACTTC. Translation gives CASSQVPGSLNPETQYF.